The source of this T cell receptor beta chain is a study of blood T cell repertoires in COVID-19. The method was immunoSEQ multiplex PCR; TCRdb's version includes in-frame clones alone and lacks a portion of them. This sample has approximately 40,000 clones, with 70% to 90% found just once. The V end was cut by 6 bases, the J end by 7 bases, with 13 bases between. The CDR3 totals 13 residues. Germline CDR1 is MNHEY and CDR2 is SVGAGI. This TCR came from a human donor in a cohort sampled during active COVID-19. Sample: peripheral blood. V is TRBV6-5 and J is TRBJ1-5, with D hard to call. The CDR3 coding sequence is TGTGCCAGCAGAGGAACTATCCGCCAGCCCCAGCATTTT. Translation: CASRGTIRQPQHF.